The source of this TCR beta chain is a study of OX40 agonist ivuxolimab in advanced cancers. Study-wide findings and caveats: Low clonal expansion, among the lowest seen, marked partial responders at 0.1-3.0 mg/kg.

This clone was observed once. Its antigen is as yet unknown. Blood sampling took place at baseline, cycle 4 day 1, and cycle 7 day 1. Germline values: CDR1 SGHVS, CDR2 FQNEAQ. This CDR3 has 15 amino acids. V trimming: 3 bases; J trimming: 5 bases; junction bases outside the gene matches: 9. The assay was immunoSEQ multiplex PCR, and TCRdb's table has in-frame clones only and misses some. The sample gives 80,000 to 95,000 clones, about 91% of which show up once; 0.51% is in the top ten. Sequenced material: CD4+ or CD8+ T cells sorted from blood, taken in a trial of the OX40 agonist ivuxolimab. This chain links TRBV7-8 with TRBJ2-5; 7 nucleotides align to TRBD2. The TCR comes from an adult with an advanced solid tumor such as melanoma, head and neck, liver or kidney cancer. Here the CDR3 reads CASSFRLGEGETQYF. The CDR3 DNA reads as TGTGCCAGCAGCTTTAGGTTGGGGGAGGGTGAGACCCAGTACTTC.